This T cell receptor (beta chain) appears in the sequencing data of a study of T cells in lung cancer brain metastases. Generated by immunoSEQ multiplex PCR, the TCRdb table keeps only in-frame clones and is missing some. The sample contains around 5,600 clones, approximately 84% of which appear only once. As to this clone: One end of the junction varies from germline; a read error may be responsible.

The germline CDR1 and CDR2 sequences are SGHTA and FQGTGA. This CDR3 comprises 14 residues. This chain joins TRBV7-3 and TRBJ1-1; D might be TRBD1 (6 bases). The receptor's source is a man in his fifties or sixties with non-small cell lung cancer that had spread to the brain. The sequencing input was tumor tissue from a brain metastasis. The CDR3 protein is CASSARGPGTEVFF. The CDR3 region has the DNA TGTGCCAGCAGCGCCCGGGGGCCGGGCACTGAAGTTTTCTTT.